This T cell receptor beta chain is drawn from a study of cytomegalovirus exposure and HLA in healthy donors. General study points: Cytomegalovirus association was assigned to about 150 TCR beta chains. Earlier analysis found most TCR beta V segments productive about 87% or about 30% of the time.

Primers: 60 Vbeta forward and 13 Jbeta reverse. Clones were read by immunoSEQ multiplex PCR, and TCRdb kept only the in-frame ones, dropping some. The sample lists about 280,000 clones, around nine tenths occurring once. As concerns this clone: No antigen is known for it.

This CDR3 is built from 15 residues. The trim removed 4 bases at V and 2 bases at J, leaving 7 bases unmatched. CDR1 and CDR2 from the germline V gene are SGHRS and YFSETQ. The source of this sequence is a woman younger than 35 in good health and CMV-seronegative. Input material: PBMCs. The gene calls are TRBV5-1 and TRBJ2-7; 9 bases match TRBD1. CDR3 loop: CASSPTGTGTYEQYF. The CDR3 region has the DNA TGCGCCAGCAGCCCTACCGGGACAGGGACCTACGAGCAGTACTTC.